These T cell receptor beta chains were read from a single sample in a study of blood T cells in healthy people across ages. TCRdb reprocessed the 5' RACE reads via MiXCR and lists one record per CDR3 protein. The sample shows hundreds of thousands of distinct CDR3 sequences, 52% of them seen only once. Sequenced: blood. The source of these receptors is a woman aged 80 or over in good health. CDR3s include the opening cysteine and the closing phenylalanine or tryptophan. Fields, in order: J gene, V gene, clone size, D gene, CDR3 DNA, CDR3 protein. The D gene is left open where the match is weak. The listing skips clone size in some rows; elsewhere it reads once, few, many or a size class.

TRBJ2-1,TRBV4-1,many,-,TGCGCCAGCAGCCAAGAGCTGTTGCGCCTCGGACAGTTCTTC,CASSQELLRLGQFF
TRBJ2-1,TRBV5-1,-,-,TGCGCCAGCAGCTCCGCCGGGACACCACAAGAGACCCAGTTCTTC,CASSSAGTPQETQFF
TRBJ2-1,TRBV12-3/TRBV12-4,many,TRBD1,TGTGCCAGCAGATCATTCGGGACAGGGGACAATGAGCAGTTCTTC,CASRSFGTGDNEQFF
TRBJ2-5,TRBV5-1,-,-,TGCGCCAGCACAAGCGCGGTGGTGGGCCAAGAGACCCAGTACTTC,CASTSAVVGQETQYF
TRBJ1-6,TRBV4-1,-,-,TGCGCCAGCAGCCAAGGGGTTCTGGGGAATTCACCCCTCCACTTT,CASSQGVLGNSPLHF
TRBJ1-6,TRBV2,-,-,TGTGCCAGCAGTGAGGACAACTTTAGCCCCCTCCACTTT,CASSEDNFSPLHF
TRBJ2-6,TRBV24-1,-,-,TGTGCCACCAGTGACGTCGGGGCTGGCTCTGGGGCCAACGTCCTGACTTTC,CATSDVGAGSGANVLTF
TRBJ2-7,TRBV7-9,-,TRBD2,TGTGCCAGCAGCGACCCCCTAGCGGGAAAATACAATGAGCAGTACTTC,CASSDPLAGKYNEQYF
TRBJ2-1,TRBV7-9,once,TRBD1,TGTGCCGGCAGTTTACCGGGACAGTTATACAATGAGCAGTTCTTC,CAGSLPGQLYNEQFF
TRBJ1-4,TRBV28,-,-,TGTGCCAGCAGCGGGACAACGAACGCTAATGAAAAACTGTTTTTT,CASSGTTNANEKLFF
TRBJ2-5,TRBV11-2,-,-,TGTGCCAGCAGCTTAATGGAGGACGGGACCCAGTACTTC,CASSLMEDGTQYF
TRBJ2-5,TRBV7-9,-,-,TGTGCCAGCAGCTTAGATCAGGGGACCCAGTACTTC,CASSLDQGTQYF
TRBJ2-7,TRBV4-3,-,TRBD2,TGCGCCAGCAGCCAAAGATTGGGGGGGTTCTACGAGCAGTACTTC,CASSQRLGGFYEQYF
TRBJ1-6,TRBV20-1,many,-,TGCAGTGCTCCGCCCGAGGCCCGCGGGCCCCTCCACTTT,CSAPPEARGPLHF
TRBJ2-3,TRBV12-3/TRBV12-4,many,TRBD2,TGTGCCAGCATTGGCGGACTAGCGACAGATACGCAGTATTTT,CASIGGLATDTQYF
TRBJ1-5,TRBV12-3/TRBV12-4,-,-,TGTGCCAGCAGTTTAGCGGGCCGGGGTCTTCGGAGCGATCAGCCCCAGCATTTT,CASSLAGRGLRSDQPQHF
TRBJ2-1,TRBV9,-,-,TGTGCCAGCAGCGTAGTTCCGGGGGAGCAGTTCTTC,CASSVVPGEQFF
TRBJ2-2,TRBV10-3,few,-,TGTGCCATCAGTGAGTCCTGGGACCCGAGGGCCGGGGAGCTGTTTTTT,CAISESWDPRAGELFF
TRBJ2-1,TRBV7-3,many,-,TGTGCCAGCAGCTTATTGCGGGCGGGGGAGCAGTTCTTC,CASSLLRAGEQFF
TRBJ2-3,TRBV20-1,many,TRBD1,TGCAGTGTCCCCAGCCCCAGGGGGCGAGGTCTTAATACGCAGTATTTT,CSVPSPRGRGLNTQYF
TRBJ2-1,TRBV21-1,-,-,TGTGCCAGCAGACCCCCGCCGGGACAGGATAACAATGAGCAGTTCTTC,CASRPPPGQDNNEQFF
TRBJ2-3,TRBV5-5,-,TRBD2,TGTGCCAGCAGCACTGAAGGAGGGACTATTCAAGATACGCAGTATTTT,CASSTEGGTIQDTQYF
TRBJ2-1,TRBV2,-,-,TGTGCCAGCTGTACCGTACAGGGTCTGAGTGAGCAGTTCTTC,CASCTVQGLSEQFF